This T cell receptor (beta chain) was obtained from a study of T cell repertoires in cytomegalovirus infection. Study details: Well-studied HLA-B-restricted CMV epitopes were used in the study alongside recently identified HLA-C-restricted ones. Public signatures in TCR beta pointed to CMV infection and matching HLA type. Study conclusions and caveats: The cumulative frequency of public TCR beta families distinguished individuals who carried CMV together with the relevant HLA. Dominant in the ex vivo response were TCR beta clonotypes restricted by HLA-C and specific for CMV.

The ends were cut back, 1 base at V and 1 base at J, with 7 bases in the middle. CDR3 size: 14 residues. From germline, CDR1 is SGHVS and CDR2 FNYEAQ. This clonotype was seen only a few times. Its specificity is unknown. One entry per CDR3 protein, called by TCRdb with MiXCR from the reads. The sample has 80,000 to 90,000 distinct CDR3 sequences, 45% to 55% seen once. Sequencing used CD8+ T cells from cultured PBMCs, obtained from culture after CMV antigen stimulation. The chain recombines TRBV7-6 with TRBJ2-5; no clear D. The sequence came from a human donor in good health (CMV status not recorded). Some clones in this sample may be carry-over from other donors' samples. The CDR3 coding sequence is TGTGCCAGCAGCTTAGGAGTTGTCCAAGAGACCCAGTACTTC. Encoded protein: CASSLGVVQETQYF.